Sequencing of this T cell receptor (beta chain) was carried out in a study of CXCR3-negative and CXCR3-positive naive CD8 T cells. Study outcomes and limitations: Similarly elevated diversity marked both naive subsets, with memory CD8+ cells showing far lower diversity. CXCR3 levels fell partly with cryopreservation; most assays relied on fresh PBMCs.

Every CD8+ T cell subset underwent triplicate sorting at roughly 320,000 cells apiece. Naive cells were sorted as CD45RO-, CCR7+, CD27+ and CD95-. The CDR3 is made up of 13 amino acids. Per the germline V gene, CDR1 is SEHNR and CDR2 is FQNEAQ (reference sequence). As to this clonotype: Its target is not known.

It was by 5' RACE with UMI labels that the TRB cDNA libraries were prepared. Following a re-call of the 5' RACE reads, TCRdb has one entry per CDR3 protein and lacks DNA. This sample's clone table lists 70,000 to 95,000 distinct CDR3 sequences. This rearrangement joins TRBV7-9 to TRBJ1-2; TCRdb's assignment of TRBD1 cannot be checked, as there is no DNA. Input material: naive CXCR3- CD8+ T cells from blood. Subset described: CD45RO-CCR7+CD27+CD95- naive CD8+ T cells lacking CXCR3 (TNR3-). The receptor was derived from a human donor in good health. Some clones in this sample may be carry-over from other donors' samples. The CDR3 loop is CASRDGQGYGYTF. The full variable domain, with the rest looked up from reference TRBV7-9 and TRBJ1-2, is DTGVSQNPRHKITKRGQNVTFRCDPISEHNRLYWYRQTLGQGPEFLTYFQNEAQLEKSRLLSDRFSAERPKGSFSTLEIQRTEQGDSAMYLCASRDGQGYGYTFGSGTRLTVV.